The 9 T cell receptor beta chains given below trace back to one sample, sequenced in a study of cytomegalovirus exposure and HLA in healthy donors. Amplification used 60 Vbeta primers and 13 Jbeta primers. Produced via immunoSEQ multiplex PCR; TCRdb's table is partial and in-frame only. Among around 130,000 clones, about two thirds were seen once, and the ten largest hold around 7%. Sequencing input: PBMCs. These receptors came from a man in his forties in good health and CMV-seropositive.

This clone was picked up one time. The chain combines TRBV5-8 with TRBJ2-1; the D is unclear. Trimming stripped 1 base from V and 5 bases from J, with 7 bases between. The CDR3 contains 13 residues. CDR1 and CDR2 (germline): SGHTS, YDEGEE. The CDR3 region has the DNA TGTGCCAGCAGCTTGTATGAGAACAATGAGCAGTTCTTC. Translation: CASSLYENNEQFF.

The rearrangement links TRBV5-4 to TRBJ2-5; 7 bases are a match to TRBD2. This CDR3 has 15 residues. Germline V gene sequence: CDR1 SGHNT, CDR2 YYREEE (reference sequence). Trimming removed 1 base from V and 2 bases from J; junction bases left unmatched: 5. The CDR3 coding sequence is TGTGCCAGCAGCTTGAAACGGGAGGTTCAAGAGACCCAGTACTTC. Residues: CASSLKREVQETQYF.

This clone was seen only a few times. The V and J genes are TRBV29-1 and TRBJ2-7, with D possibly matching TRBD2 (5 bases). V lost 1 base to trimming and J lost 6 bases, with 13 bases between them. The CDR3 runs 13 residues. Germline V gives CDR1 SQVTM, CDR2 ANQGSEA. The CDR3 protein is CSVEGPGRGEQYF. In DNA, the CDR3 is TGCAGCGTTGAAGGTCCTGGCCGGGGCGAGCAGTACTTC.

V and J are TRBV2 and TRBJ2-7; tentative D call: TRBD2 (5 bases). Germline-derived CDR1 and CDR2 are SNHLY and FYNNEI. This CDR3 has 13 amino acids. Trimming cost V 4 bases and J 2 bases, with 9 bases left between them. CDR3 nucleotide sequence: TGTGCCAGCAGTGCGGGAACCCCCTACGAGCAGTACTTC. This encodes CASSAGTPYEQYF.

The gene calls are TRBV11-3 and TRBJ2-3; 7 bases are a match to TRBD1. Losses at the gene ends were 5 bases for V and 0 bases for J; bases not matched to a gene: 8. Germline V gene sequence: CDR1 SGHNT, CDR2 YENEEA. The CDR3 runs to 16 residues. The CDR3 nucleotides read TGTGCCAGCAGCGGGCCTGGACAGGAGAGCACAGATACGCAGTATTTT. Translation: CASSGPGQESTDTQYF.

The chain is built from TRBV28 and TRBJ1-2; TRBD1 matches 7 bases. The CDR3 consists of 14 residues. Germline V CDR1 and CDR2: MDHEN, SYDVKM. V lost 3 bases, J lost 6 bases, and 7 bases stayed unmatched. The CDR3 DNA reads TGTGCCAGCAGTTTTTTGACAGGGTCGGATGGCTACACCTTC. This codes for CASSFLTGSDGYTF.

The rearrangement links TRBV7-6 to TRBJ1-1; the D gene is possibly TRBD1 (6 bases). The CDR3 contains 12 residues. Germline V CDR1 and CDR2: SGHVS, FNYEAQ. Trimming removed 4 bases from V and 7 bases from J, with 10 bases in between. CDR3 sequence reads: CASSSGQSEAFF. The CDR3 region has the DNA TGTGCCAGCAGCTCCGGACAGAGTGAAGCTTTCTTT.

The CDR3 coding sequence is TGCGCCAGCAGTGACCAACAGGGGACTGAAGCTTTCTTT. This encodes CASSDQQGTEAFF. This sequence joins TRBV10-1 and TRBJ1-1, with 7 bases aligning to TRBD1. Unmatched junction bases numbered 3, after V lost 3 bases and J lost 5 bases. Germline V gene lookup returns CDR1 WNHNN and CDR2 SYGVQD (reference sequence). The CDR3 has 13 amino acids.

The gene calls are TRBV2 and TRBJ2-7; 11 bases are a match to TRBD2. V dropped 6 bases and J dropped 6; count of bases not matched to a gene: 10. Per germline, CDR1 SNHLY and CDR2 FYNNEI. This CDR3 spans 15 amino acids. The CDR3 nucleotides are TGTGCCAGCAGGAGGACTAGCGGGTGGCCGGGCGAGCAGTACTTC. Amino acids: CASRRTSGWPGEQYF.